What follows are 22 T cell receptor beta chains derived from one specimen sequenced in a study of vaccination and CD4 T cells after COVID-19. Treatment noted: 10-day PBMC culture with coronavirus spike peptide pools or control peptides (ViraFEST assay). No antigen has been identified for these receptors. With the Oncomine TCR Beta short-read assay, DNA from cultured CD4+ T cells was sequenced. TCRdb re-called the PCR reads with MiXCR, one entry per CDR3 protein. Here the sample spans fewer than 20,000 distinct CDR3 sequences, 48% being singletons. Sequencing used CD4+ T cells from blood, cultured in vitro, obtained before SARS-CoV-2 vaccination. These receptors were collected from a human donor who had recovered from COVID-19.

Written as DNA, the CDR3 is TGTGCCAGCAGCCAGGGGGGACAGCTTTCTGAAAAACTGTTTTTT. Amino acids: CASSQGGQLSEKLFF. The chain has TRBV7-4 and TRBJ1-4, with 7 bases lining up with TRBD1. The germline V gene has CDR1 SGHVT and CDR2 SQSDAQ. The CDR3 runs 15 residues. V trimming: 5 bases; J trimming: 7 bases; junction bases outside the gene matches: 10.

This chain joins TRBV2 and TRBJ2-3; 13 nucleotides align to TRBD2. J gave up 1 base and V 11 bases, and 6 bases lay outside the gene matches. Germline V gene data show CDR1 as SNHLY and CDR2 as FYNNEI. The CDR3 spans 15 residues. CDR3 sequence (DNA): TGTGCCGGAGGTGGACTAGCGGGGGGCACAGATACGCAGTATTTT. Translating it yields CAGGGLAGGTDTQYF.

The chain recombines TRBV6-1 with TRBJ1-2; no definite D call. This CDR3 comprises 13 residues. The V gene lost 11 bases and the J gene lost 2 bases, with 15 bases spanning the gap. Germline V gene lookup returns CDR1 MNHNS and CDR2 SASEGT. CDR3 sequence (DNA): TGTGCCGCTTGGACCGGCTGGAACTATGGCTACACCTTC. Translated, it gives CAAWTGWNYGYTF.

CDR3 sequence (DNA): TGTGCCATCAGCGAGGGCCCGACAGGAGAAGGCTACGAGCAGTACTTC. Amino acids: CAISEGPTGEGYEQYF. This chain connects TRBV10-3 to TRBJ2-7, with D possibly matching TRBD1 (6 bases). Per the germline V gene, CDR1 is ENHRY and CDR2 is SYGVKD. The V end lost 6 bases, the J end lost 3 bases, and 21 bases lay between the germline ends. This CDR3 spans 16 amino acids.

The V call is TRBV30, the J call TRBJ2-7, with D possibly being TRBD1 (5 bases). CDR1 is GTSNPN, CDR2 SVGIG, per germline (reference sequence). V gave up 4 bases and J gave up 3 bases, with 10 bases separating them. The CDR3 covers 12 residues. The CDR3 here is CAWNRQSYEQYF. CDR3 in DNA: TGTGCCTGGAACCGACAGAGCTACGAGCAGTACTTC.

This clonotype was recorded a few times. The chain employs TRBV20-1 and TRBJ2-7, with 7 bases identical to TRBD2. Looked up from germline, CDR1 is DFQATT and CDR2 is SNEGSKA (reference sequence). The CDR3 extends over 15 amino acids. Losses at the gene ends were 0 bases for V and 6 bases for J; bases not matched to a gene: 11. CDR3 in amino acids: CSARDRRGLTGEQYF. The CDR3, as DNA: TGCAGTGCTAGAGACCGAAGGGGACTAACAGGCGAGCAGTACTTC.

The CDR3: CATRQPSGGLFF. Written as DNA, the CDR3 is TGTGCCACGCGCCAGCCTAGCGGGGGTCTGTTTTTT. The genes are TRBV19 and TRBJ2-2, with 10 bases fitting TRBD2. Germline loops: CDR1 LNHDA, CDR2 SQIVND (reference sequence). CDR3 size: 12 residues. V lost 10 bases to trimming and J lost 14 bases; unmatched junction nucleotides: 10.

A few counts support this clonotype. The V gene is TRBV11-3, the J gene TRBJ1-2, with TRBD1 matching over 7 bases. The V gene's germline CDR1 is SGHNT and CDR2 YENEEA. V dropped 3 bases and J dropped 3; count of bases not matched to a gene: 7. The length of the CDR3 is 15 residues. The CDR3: CASSLARDSYYGYTF. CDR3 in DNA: TGTGCCAGCAGCTTGGCCAGGGACAGCTACTATGGCTACACCTTC.

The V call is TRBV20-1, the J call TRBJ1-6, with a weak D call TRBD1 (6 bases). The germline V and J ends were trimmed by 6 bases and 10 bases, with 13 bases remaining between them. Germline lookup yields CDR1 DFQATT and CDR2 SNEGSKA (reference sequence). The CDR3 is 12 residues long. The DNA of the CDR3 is TGCAGTGCCCAAGGGGGGGGCTCACCCCTCCACTTT. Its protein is CSAQGGGSPLHF.

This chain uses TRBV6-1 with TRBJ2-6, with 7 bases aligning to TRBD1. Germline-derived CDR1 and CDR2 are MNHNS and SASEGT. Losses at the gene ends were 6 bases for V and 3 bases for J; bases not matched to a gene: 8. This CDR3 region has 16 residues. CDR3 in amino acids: CASSGMTGIGANVLTF. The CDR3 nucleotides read TGTGCCAGCAGCGGAATGACAGGGATTGGGGCCAACGTCCTGACTTTC.

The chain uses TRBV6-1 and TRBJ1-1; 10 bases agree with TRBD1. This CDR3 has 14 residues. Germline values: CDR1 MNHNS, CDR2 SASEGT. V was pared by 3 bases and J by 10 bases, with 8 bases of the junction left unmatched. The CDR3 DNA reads TGTGCCAGCAGTGACAGACAGGGGGCTGGTGGAGCTTTCTTT. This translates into CASSDRQGAGGAFF.

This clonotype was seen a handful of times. Here the CDR3 reads CASSYSRGGAGQPQHF. The CDR3 DNA sequence: TGTGCCAGCAGTTACTCGAGGGGGGGCGCAGGGCAGCCCCAGCATTTT. The V call is TRBV6-2 or TRBV6-3, the J call TRBJ1-5; D possibly corresponds to TRBD1 (6 bases). There are 16 residues in the CDR3. Looked up from germline, CDR1 is MNHEY and CDR2 is SVGEGT. Trimming removed 0 bases at V and 7 bases at J, with 16 bases between.

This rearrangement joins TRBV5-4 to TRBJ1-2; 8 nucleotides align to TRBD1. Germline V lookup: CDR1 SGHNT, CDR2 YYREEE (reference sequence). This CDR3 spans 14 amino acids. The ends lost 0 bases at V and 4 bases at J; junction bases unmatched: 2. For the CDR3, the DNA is TGTGCCAGCAGCTTGGAAGACAGGGGCTATGGCTACACCTTC. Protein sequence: CASSLEDRGYGYTF.

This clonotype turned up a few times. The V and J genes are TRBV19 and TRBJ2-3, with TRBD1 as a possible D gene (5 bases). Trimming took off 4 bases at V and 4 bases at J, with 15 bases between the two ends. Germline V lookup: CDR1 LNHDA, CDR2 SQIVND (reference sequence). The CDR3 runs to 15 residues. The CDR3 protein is CASSRTRLEADTQYF. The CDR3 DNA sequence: TGTGCCAGTAGTAGGACAAGGCTAGAGGCAGATACGCAGTATTTT.

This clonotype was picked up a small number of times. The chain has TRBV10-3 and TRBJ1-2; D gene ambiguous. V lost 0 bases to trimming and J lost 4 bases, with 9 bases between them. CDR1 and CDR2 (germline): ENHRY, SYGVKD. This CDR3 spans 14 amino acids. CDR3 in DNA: TGTGCCATCAGTGAGTCGGCAGATCCCTATGGCTACACCTTC. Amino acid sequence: CAISESADPYGYTF.

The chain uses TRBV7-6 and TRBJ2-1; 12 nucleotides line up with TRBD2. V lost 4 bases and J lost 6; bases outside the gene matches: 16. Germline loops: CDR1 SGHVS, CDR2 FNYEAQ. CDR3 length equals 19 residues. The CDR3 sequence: CASSSRKGLASGRANEQFF. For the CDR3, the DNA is TGTGCCAGCAGCTCCCGCAAGGGGTTAGCTAGCGGGAGGGCCAATGAGCAGTTCTTC.

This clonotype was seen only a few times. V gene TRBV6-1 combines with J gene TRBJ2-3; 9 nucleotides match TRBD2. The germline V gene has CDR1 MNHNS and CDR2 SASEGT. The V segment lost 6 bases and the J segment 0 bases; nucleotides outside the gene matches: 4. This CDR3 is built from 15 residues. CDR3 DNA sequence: TGTGCCAGCAGGGGACTAGCCATTAGCACAGATACGCAGTATTTT. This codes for CASRGLAISTDTQYF.

The CDR3 DNA follows: TGTGCCAGCAGTCAAGATTCCGCGAACACCGGGGAGCTGTTTTTT. It yields the protein CASSQDSANTGELFF. This chain joins TRBV2 and TRBJ2-2; D gene ambiguous. The V end was cut by 5 bases, the J end by 0 bases, with 10 bases between. This CDR3 is 15 amino acids long. Looked up from germline, CDR1 is SNHLY and CDR2 is FYNNEI.

This CDR3 is CASSPWDGLEKLFF. The CDR3 DNA reads TGTGCCAGTAGTCCTTGGGACGGGCTTGAAAAACTGTTTTTT. The V gene is TRBV19, the J gene TRBJ1-4; a possible D gene is TRBD1 (5 bases). The CDR3 has 14 residues. Trimming removed 5 bases at V and 7 bases at J, with 14 bases between. The germline gives CDR1 LNHDA, CDR2 SQIVND (reference sequence).

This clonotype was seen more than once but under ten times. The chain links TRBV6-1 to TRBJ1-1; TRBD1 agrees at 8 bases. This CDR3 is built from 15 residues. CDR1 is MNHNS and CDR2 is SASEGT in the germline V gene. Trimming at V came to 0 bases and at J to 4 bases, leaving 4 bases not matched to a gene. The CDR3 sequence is CASSEARTGGTEAFF. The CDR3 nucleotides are TGTGCCAGCAGTGAAGCACGCACAGGGGGCACTGAAGCTTTCTTT.

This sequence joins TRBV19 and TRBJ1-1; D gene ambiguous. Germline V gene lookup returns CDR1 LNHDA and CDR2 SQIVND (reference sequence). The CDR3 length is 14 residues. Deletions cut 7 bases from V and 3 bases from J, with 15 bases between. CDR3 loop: CASTIVGGDTEAFF. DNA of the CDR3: TGTGCCAGTACCATTGTGGGCGGGGACACTGAAGCTTTCTTT.

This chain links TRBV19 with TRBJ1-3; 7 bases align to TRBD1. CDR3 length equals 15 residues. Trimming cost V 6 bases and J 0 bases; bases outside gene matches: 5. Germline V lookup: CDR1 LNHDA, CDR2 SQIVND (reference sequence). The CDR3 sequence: CASRGQRNSGNTIYF. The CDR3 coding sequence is TGTGCCAGTAGGGGACAGAGGAACTCTGGAAACACCATATATTTT.